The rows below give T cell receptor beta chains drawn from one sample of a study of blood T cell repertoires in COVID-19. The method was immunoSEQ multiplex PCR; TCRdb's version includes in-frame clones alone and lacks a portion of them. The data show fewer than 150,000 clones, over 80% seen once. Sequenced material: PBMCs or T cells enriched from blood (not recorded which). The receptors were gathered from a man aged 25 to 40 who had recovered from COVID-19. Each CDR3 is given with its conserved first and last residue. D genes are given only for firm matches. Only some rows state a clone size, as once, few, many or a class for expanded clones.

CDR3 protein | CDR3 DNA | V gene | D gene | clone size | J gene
CASSARQGGTDTQYF | TGTGCCAGCAGTGCCCGACAGGGGGGCACAGATACGCAGTATTTT | TRBV2 | TRBD1 | once | TRBJ2-3
CASSLASGGRETQYF | TGTGCCAGCAGCTTAGCGAGCGGGGGCCGAGAGACCCAGTACTTC | TRBV7-9 | TRBD2 | . | TRBJ2-5
CASQDRGDYEQYF | TGTGCCAGCCAGGACAGGGGGGACTACGAGCAGTACTTC | TRBV12-3/TRBV12-4 | TRBD1 | . | TRBJ2-7
CASSQGLAVTTDTQYF | TGTGCCAGCAGCCAAGGACTAGCGGTAACCACAGATACGCAGTATTTT | TRBV3-1/TRBV3-2 | TRBD2 | . | TRBJ2-3
CASSLEGRNTEAFF | TGTGCCAGCAGTCTTGAAGGGAGGAACACTGAAGCTTTCTTT | TRBV27 | . | . | TRBJ1-1
CASTSRGWEKLFF | TGTGCCAGCACCTCGAGGGGGTGGGAAAAACTGTTTTTT | TRBV27 | . | . | TRBJ1-4
CASLISQDEKLFF | TGTGCCAGCTTAATCTCACAGGACGAAAAACTGTTTTTT | TRBV6-5 | . | . | TRBJ1-4
CAWSPSTGTRKFF | TGTGCCTGGAGTCCCTCCACCGGGACTCGTAAGTTCTTC | TRBV30 | . | . | TRBJ2-1
CASSLSGAGNTIYF | TGTGCCAGCAGCTTATCAGGGGCTGGAAACACCATATATTTT | TRBV11-3 | . | few | TRBJ1-3
CASSLLGATYEQYF | TGTGCCAGCAGCCTCCTTGGGGCGACCTACGAGCAGTACTTC | TRBV6-2/TRBV6-3 | . | few | TRBJ2-7
CASSEAQRQGKLTQYF | TGTGCCAGCAGTGAAGCGCAAAGGCAGGGGAAATTGACCCAGTACTTC | TRBV2 | . | . | TRBJ2-5
CASSPRFQGPSYNEQFF | TGTGCCAGCTCACCACGCTTTCAGGGGCCCTCCTACAATGAGCAGTTCTTC | TRBV18 | . | . | TRBJ2-1
CASSSRQGDNSPLHF | TGTGCCAGTAGTTCCCGACAGGGGGACAATTCACCCCTCCACTTT | TRBV19 | TRBD1 | . | TRBJ1-6
CASSTPDRGWGQPQHF | TGTGCCAGTAGTACGCCCGACAGGGGTTGGGGTCAGCCCCAGCATTTT | TRBV19 | TRBD1 | . | TRBJ1-5
CASSPGQAYGPHEQYF | TGCGCCAGCAGCCCCGGACAGGCCTATGGCCCCCACGAGCAGTACTTC | TRBV5-1 | TRBD1 | . | TRBJ2-7
CASSFTGDLAKNIQYF | TGTGCCAGCAGCTTTACAGGGGACTTAGCCAAAAACATTCAGTACTTC | TRBV7-9 | . | . | TRBJ2-4
CASSPSRISDTQYF | TGTGCCAGTAGTCCTAGCCGGATAAGCGATACGCAGTATTTT | TRBV19 | . | . | TRBJ2-3
CASSPAGQGHEQYF | TGTGCCAGCAGCCCGGCGGGACAGGGCCACGAGCAGTACTTC | TRBV11-2 | TRBD1 | once | TRBJ2-7
CATSDRGSNYGYTF | TGTGCCACCAGTGATAGGGGCTCTAACTATGGCTACACCTTC | TRBV24-1 | . | . | TRBJ1-2
CASSLALASTDTQYF | TGTGCCAGCAGCTTAGCGCTAGCTAGCACAGATACGCAGTATTTT | TRBV7-6 | . | . | TRBJ2-3
CASSGSRGLTDTQYF | TGCGCCAGCAGTGGCTCGCGGGGGTTGACAGATACGCAGTATTTT | TRBV10-1 | TRBD2 | . | TRBJ2-3
CASSSLGLAGEGYNEQFF | TGTGCCAGCAGTTCCTTGGGACTAGCGGGAGAGGGCTACAATGAGCAGTTCTTC | TRBV27 | TRBD2 | . | TRBJ2-1
CASSLGAGREQFF | TGTGCCAGCAGCTTAGGGGCGGGCCGAGAGCAGTTCTTC | TRBV11-3 | . | . | TRBJ2-1
CASSVGQDPNYGYTF | TGTGCCAGCAGCGTCGGACAAGATCCTAACTATGGCTACACCTTC | TRBV9 | . | . | TRBJ1-2
CASSSGQGARETQYF | TGTGCCAGCAGTTCCGGACAGGGGGCTAGGGAGACCCAGTACTTC | TRBV6-5 | TRBD1 | . | TRBJ2-5
CASSFVRGETQYF | TGTGCCAGCAGCTTCGTCAGGGGGGAGACCCAGTACTTC | TRBV7-9 | TRBD1 | . | TRBJ2-5
CASSLGLAGVTQYF | TGCGCCAGCAGCTTGGGACTAGCGGGAGTAACCCAGTACTTC | TRBV5-1 | TRBD2 | . | TRBJ2-5
CASSLPRDRQGGYTF | TGTGCCAGTAGTCTCCCCCGGGACAGACAGGGTGGCTACACCTTC | TRBV19 | TRBD1 | . | TRBJ1-2
CASRARGYEQYF | TGTGCCAGCAGAGCTCGGGGCTACGAGCAGTACTTC | TRBV27 | . | . | TRBJ2-7
CASRSSGAGANVLTF | TGTGCCAGCAGGTCGAGCGGGGCTGGGGCCAACGTCCTGACTTTC | TRBV6-1 | TRBD2 | . | TRBJ2-6
CASSASRDTQYF | TGTGCCAGCAGTGCTTCACGGGATACGCAGTATTTT | TRBV2 | . | . | TRBJ2-3
CASSSATGTFADTQYF | TGTGCCAGCAGCTCCGCTACCGGGACTTTCGCAGATACGCAGTATTTT | TRBV13 | . | . | TRBJ2-3
CAISNRAEGYGYTF | TGTGCCATCAGTAACAGGGCCGAGGGCTATGGCTACACCTTC | TRBV10-3 | . | many | TRBJ1-2
CASSLEASGGETQYF | TGTGCCAGCAGTTTAGAGGCTAGCGGGGGAGAGACCCAGTACTTC | TRBV7-9 | TRBD2 | . | TRBJ2-5
CASSPIALQTYEQYF | TGTGCCAGCTCACCAATTGCTTTGCAGACCTACGAGCAGTACTTC | TRBV18 | . | once | TRBJ2-7
CASSGQGKVTIYF | TGTGCCAGTAGCGGGCAGGGGAAAGTCACCATATATTTT | TRBV19 | . | . | TRBJ1-3
CASSLGPGGGQPQHF | TGTGCCAGCAGCTTAGGCCCCGGGGGGGGTCAGCCCCAGCATTTT | TRBV7-2 | . | . | TRBJ1-5
CASSFLPGQGGFNQPQHF | TGTGCCAGTAGTTTTCTGCCGGGACAGGGGGGGTTCAATCAGCCCCAGCATTTT | TRBV19 | TRBD1 | . | TRBJ1-5
CASSPRRGSGNTIYF | TGTGCCAGCAGTCCTCGGAGGGGCTCCGGAAACACCATATATTTT | TRBV6-5 | . | . | TRBJ1-3
CASSLGGGVQHF | TGTGCCAGCAGTTTAGGCGGGGGGGTTCAGCATTTT | TRBV12-3/TRBV12-4 | . | once | TRBJ1-5
CAISESTGGVPYGYTF | TGTGCCATCAGTGAGTCGACGGGGGGCGTACCCTATGGCTACACCTTC | TRBV10-3 | . | . | TRBJ1-2
CATSREAGGPYEQYF | TGTGCCACCAGCAGAGAAGCGGGAGGGCCCTACGAGCAGTACTTC | TRBV15 | TRBD2 | . | TRBJ2-7
CASSLGLAGVSNEQFF | TGCGCCAGCAGCTTGGGACTAGCGGGAGTGAGTAATGAGCAGTTCTTC | TRBV5-1 | TRBD2 | . | TRBJ2-1
CASSSGTGPHDTEAFF | TGTGCCTCCAGCTCCGGGACAGGGCCCCATGACACTGAAGCTTTCTTT | TRBV30 | TRBD1 | . | TRBJ1-1
CASSLGEGPPYSPLHF | TGCGCCAGCAGCTTAGGGGAGGGGCCCCCCTATTCACCCCTCCACTTT | TRBV5-1 | . | . | TRBJ1-6